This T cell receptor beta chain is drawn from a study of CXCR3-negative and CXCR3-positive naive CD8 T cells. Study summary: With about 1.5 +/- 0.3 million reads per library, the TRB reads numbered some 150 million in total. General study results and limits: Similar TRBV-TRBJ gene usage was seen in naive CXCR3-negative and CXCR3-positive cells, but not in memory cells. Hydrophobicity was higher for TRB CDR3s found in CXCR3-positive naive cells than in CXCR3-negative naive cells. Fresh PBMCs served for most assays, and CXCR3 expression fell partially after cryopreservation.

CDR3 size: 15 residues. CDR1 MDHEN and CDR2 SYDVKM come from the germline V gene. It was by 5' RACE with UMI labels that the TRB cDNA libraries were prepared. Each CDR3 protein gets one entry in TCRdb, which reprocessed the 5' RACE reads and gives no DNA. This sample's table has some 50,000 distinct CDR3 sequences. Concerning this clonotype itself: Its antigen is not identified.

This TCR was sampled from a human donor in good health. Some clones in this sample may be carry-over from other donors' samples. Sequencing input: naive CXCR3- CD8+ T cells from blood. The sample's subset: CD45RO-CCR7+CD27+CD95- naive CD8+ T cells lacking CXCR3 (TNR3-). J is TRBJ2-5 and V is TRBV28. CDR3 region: CASSSWANTEETQYF.